A selection of T cell receptor beta chains follows, all from one sample in a study of cytomegalovirus exposure and HLA in healthy donors. Measured with immunoSEQ multiplex PCR; TCRdb has only the in-frame clones, and not every one. The data show more than 95,000 clones, 75% to 90% seen once. The sample consisted of PBMCs. The receptors originated from a man aged 30-40 years in good health and CMV-seropositive. Each CDR3 is given without its conserved first and last residue.

>12|TRBV10-3
AISEWSRDFEQF
>11|TRBV5-4
AGEGSGTDTQY
>12|TRBV28
ASSTRQGKETQY
>12|TRBV9
ASRGQGKTGELF
>13|TRBV25-1
ASSDIPTGGVGYT
>13|TRBV7-8
ASSLGGEVSYEQY
>16|TRBV5-6
ASSYGVGGGAIEETQY
>12|TRBV2
ASSGLAENQPQH
>10|TRBV6-5
ASSTTGNGYT
>12|TRBV18
ASSPPVRRDEQY
>12|TRBV25-1
ASSEYRGQGGYT
>13|TRBV6-1
ASTDRAAGVYGYT
>12|TRBV5-1
ASSLGWAGNTIY
>12|TRBV5-1
ASRREGDTGELF
>11|TRBV30
AWSVQGVGGYT
>15|TRBV7-2
ASSPRGRAGGPYEQY
>13|TRBV2
ASSKTREGNQPQH